These T cell receptor beta chains were read from a single sample in a study of blood T cell repertoires in COVID-19. The assay was immunoSEQ multiplex PCR, and TCRdb's table has in-frame clones only and misses some. The table includes 100,000 or so clones, 85% detected once. The sample comprised peripheral blood. The source of these receptors is a woman between 70 and 85 years old with active or convalescent COVID-19. Each CDR3 is given with its conserved first and last residue. A D gene is named only where the DNA matches it firmly. Clone size is not always given. Where it is, it says once, few, many or a class for expanded clones.

d_gene	v_gene	j_gene	abundance	CDR3aa	CDR3nt
NA	TRBV5-6	TRBJ1-5	once	CASSSGGDQPQHF	TGTGCCAGCAGCTCGGGCGGGGATCAGCCCCAGCATTTT
TRBD1	TRBV15	TRBJ1-4	few	CATSRQTGGFNEKLFF	TGTGCCACCAGCAGACAGACAGGGGGCTTCAATGAAAAACTGTTTTTT
NA	TRBV6-1	TRBJ2-6	few	CASSEAVGSSGANVLTF	TGTGCCAGCAGTGAAGCAGTCGGGAGCTCTGGGGCCAACGTCCTGACTTTC
TRBD1	TRBV2	TRBJ1-1	NA	CASSLRQGNTEAFF	TGTGCCAGCAGTTTACGACAGGGGAACACTGAAGCTTTCTTT
NA	TRBV6-1	TRBJ1-2	NA	CASSEPKMAVDYGYTF	TGTGCCAGCAGCGAACCTAAAATGGCGGTTGACTATGGCTACACCTTC
TRBD1	TRBV4-3	TRBJ1-1	NA	CASSQVGQGNAEAFF	TGCGCCAGCAGCCAAGTTGGACAGGGTAACGCTGAAGCTTTCTTT
NA	TRBV21-1	TRBJ1-5	NA	CASSKNTTGNQPQHF	TGTGCCAGCAGCAAAAATACGACAGGCAATCAGCCCCAGCATTTT
NA	TRBV7-2	TRBJ1-1	NA	CASSLQGSTEAFF	TGTGCCAGCAGCTTACAGGGGAGCACTGAAGCTTTCTTT
NA	TRBV6-6	TRBJ1-4	NA	CASEKGGVGEKLFF	TGTGCCAGCGAGAAAGGGGGTGTAGGCGAAAAACTGTTTTTT
NA	TRBV2	TRBJ2-3	NA	CASSFRVTDTQYF	TGTGCCAGCAGTTTCAGGGTTACAGATACGCAGTATTTT